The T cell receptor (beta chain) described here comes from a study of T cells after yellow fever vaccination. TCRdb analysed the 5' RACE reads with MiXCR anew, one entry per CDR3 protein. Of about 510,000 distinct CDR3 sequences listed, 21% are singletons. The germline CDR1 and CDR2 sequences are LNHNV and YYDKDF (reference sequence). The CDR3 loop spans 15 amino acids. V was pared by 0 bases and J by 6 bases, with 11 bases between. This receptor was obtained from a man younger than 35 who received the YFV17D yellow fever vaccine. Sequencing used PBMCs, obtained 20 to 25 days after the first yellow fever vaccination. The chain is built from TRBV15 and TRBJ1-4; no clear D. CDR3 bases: TGTGCCACCAGCAGAGAAAAGGGCTTCGATGAAAAACTGTTTTTT. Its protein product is CATSREKGFDEKLFF.